Below are 22 T cell receptor beta chains sequenced from a single sample in a study of vaccination and CD4 T cells after COVID-19. The treatment here: approximately 11-day PBMC culture with coronavirus spike peptide pools or control peptides (ViraFEST assay). One should note that the unexposed donor's CD4+ T cells were collected before the COVID-19 pandemic (2011-2018). Sequenced with the Oncomine TCR Beta short-read assay was DNA taken from cultured CD4+ T cells. TCRdb re-called the PCR reads with MiXCR, one entry per CDR3 protein. Seen here are several thousand distinct CDR3 sequences, under 45% observed once, and the top ten hold under 25%. These TCRs' antigens remain unknown. The sequencing input was CD4+ T cells from blood, cultured in vitro. The receptors stem from a human donor in good health.

This chain uses TRBV5-4 with TRBJ1-2; D unresolved. The CDR3 sequence is 15 residues long. Germline V gene lookup returns CDR1 SGHNT and CDR2 YYREEE (reference sequence). V was cut by 6 bases and J by 0 bases, with 15 bases left in between. The CDR3, as DNA: TGTGCCAGCACCACTGGAACCGTTGCTAACTATGGCTACACCTTC. Amino acids: CASTTGTVANYGYTF.

Only a few counts were recorded for this clonotype. This chain connects TRBV6-1 to TRBJ1-1; D uncertain. V was cut by 4 bases and J by 8 bases, with 17 bases left in between. Germline V lookup: CDR1 MNHNS, CDR2 SASEGT. The CDR3 runs to 14 residues. The CDR3 reads CASSVQHTAGEAFF. CDR3 DNA sequence: TGTGCCAGCAGTGTCCAACATACTGCCGGGGAAGCTTTCTTT.

The V gene is TRBV20-1, the J gene TRBJ2-2, with a weak D call TRBD2 (7 bases). The germline gives CDR1 DFQATT, CDR2 SNEGSKA (reference sequence). V gave up 3 bases and J gave up 5 bases, with 16 bases separating them. This CDR3 region has 15 residues. The CDR3 region is CSASPGRGATGELFF. The DNA for the CDR3 is TGCAGTGCTAGCCCGGGACGGGGGGCAACCGGGGAGCTGTTTTTT.

This clonotype was seen only a few times. The chain is built from TRBV5-1 and TRBJ2-3; a possible D gene is TRBD1 (6 bases). V lost 7 bases and J 2 bases, leaving 11 bases between the germline ends. Germline V gene sequence: CDR1 SGHRS, CDR2 YFSETQ. The CDR3 has 13 amino acids. For the CDR3, the DNA is TGCGCCAGCGGGGGCCCGGACACAGATACGCAGTATTTT. It codes for CASGGPDTDTQYF.

The chain links TRBV10-3 to TRBJ1-1; D remains ambiguous. Trimming removed 3 bases from V and 3 bases from J, with 14 bases in between. Germline V gene data show CDR1 as ENHRY and CDR2 as SYGVKD. CDR3 length equals 15 residues. The CDR3 protein is CAISERRDMDTEAFF. CDR3 nucleotides: TGTGCCATCAGTGAAAGAAGGGATATGGACACTGAAGCTTTCTTT.

The chain recombines TRBV11-2 with TRBJ2-5, with unresolved D. Trimming left V 5 bases short and J 5 bases short, with 9 bases between. The germline CDR1 and CDR2 sequences are SGHAT and FQNNGV. The CDR3 covers 12 residues. CDR3 nucleotide sequence: TGTGCCAGCAGCACCGACCGGGAGACCCAGTACTTC. Translated, it gives CASSTDRETQYF.

This rearrangement joins TRBV6-5 to TRBJ1-5; 9 bases fit TRBD1. V was clipped by 4 bases and J by 4 bases; unmatched bases: 2. Per germline, CDR1 MNHEY and CDR2 SVGAGI. This CDR3 has 14 amino acids. In nucleotides, the CDR3 is TGTGCCAGCAGTTTTGGACAGGGGAATCAGCCCCAGCATTTT. This codes for CASSFGQGNQPQHF.

This clonotype was recorded only once. The V and J genes are TRBV6-1 and TRBJ1-2, with D tentatively TRBD1 (5 bases). V was trimmed by 10 bases and J by 2 bases, leaving 11 bases between them. CDR1 MNHNS and CDR2 SASEGT come from the germline V gene. The length of the CDR3 is 12 residues. CDR3 sequence: CATEGPNYGYTF. The DNA for the CDR3 is TGTGCCACCGAGGGGCCCAACTATGGCTACACCTTC.

This chain links TRBV7-6 with TRBJ2-5; D is unresolved. Germline CDR1 and CDR2: SGHVS and FNYEAQ. V dropped 4 bases and J dropped 0 bases, with 6 bases sitting between them. This CDR3 region has 13 residues. CDR3 nucleotide sequence: TGTGCCAGCAGCTCCATCTACCAAGAGACCCAGTACTTC. This translates into CASSSIYQETQYF.

V gene TRBV20-1 combines with J gene TRBJ2-4; the match to TRBD2 covers 10 bases. The length of the CDR3 is 20 residues. CDR1 and CDR2 (germline): DFQATT, SNEGSKA (reference sequence). This chain's CDR3 is CSAGLAGAPGIPFAKNIQYF. The CDR3 DNA reads as TGCAGCGCCGGGCTAGCGGGGGCGCCGGGGATACCATTCGCCAAAAACATTCAGTACTTC.

The gene calls are TRBV2 and TRBJ2-7; 10 nucleotides agree with TRBD1. Germline-derived CDR1 and CDR2 are SNHLY and FYNNEI. The CDR3 spans 14 residues. Unmatched junction bases numbered 1, after V lost 5 bases and J lost 0 bases. CDR3 DNA: TGTGCCAGCAGTCGACAGGGGGCCTCCTACGAGCAGTACTTC. It translates to CASSRQGASYEQYF.

This clonotype was observed a handful of times. V gene TRBV27 combines with J gene TRBJ1-2, with D possibly matching TRBD1 (5 bases). The germline V gene has CDR1 MNHEY and CDR2 SMNVEV (reference sequence). This CDR3 region has 14 residues. Trimming took 5 bases from V and 6 from J, leaving 16 bases between them. The CDR3 region has the DNA TGTGCCAGCAGTCCTGAGACCGGGACGGATGGCTACACCTTC. This codes for CASSPETGTDGYTF.

The V and J genes are TRBV25-1 and TRBJ1-2; tentative D call: TRBD1 (5 bases). Trimming cost V 3 bases and J 3 bases, with 17 bases left between them. CDR1 and CDR2 (germline): MGHDK, SYGVNS. The CDR3 runs 16 residues. CDR3 in amino acids: CASSDVGVALDYGYTF. Written as DNA, the CDR3 is TGTGCCAGCAGTGATGTGGGGGTAGCGTTAGACTATGGCTACACCTTC.

The chain combines TRBV11-2 with TRBJ2-7, with a weak D call TRBD1 (5 bases). The CDR3 has 14 amino acids. The V end was cut by 7 bases, the J end by 4 bases, with 17 bases between. Germline V CDR1 and CDR2: SGHAT, FQNNGV. The CDR3 region is CASTPLGQLYEQYF. CDR3 bases: TGTGCCAGCACCCCCCTGGGGCAGTTATACGAGCAGTACTTC. The variable domain in full, completed from reference TRBV11-2 and TRBJ2-7, reads EAGVAQSPRYKIIEKRQSVAFWCNPISGHATLYWYQQILGQGPKLLIQFQNNGVVDDSQLPKDRFSAERLKGVDSTLKIQPAKLEDSAVYLCASTPLGQLYEQYFGPGTRLTVT.

V and J are TRBV19 and TRBJ1-6, with 9 bases fitting TRBD1. Germline lookup yields CDR1 LNHDA and CDR2 SQIVND (reference sequence). This CDR3 is 13 amino acids long. The junction had 8 bases not matched to a gene; V was cut back by 9 bases and J by 11 bases. As DNA, the CDR3 is TGTGCCAGCTCACAGGGGGCGATCCCACCCCTCCACTTT. Translating it yields CASSQGAIPPLHF.

The rearrangement links TRBV5-1 to TRBJ1-2; weak D call: TRBD1 (5 bases). Germline CDR1 and CDR2: SGHRS and YFSETQ. V was shortened by 0 bases and J by 4 bases, with 10 bases between the two germline ends. The CDR3 loop spans 14 amino acids. This CDR3 is CASSLGDGRYGYTF. The CDR3 DNA reads as TGCGCCAGCAGCTTGGGGGACGGACGCTATGGCTACACCTTC.

A few counts support this clonotype. This chain connects TRBV6-1 to TRBJ2-5, with D possibly being TRBD1 or TRBD2 (5 bases each). This CDR3 comprises 13 residues. Germline V gene lookup returns CDR1 MNHNS and CDR2 SASEGT. V lost 10 bases and J 5 bases, leaving 17 bases between the germline ends. CDR3 nucleotide sequence: TGTGCCATCCGGGGCCCGGCATCCGAGACCCAGTACTTC. Translated: CAIRGPASETQYF.

Sample share makes this clonotype medium-sized. CDR3 in amino acids: CSAIDRVSNQPQHF. Here the CDR3 DNA reads TGCAGTGCTATTGACAGGGTAAGCAATCAGCCCCAGCATTTT. The rearrangement uses TRBV20-1 and TRBJ1-5; 7 bases match TRBD1. Germline CDR1 and CDR2: DFQATT and SNEGSKA (reference sequence). V dropped 4 bases and J dropped 1; count of bases not matched to a gene: 4. This CDR3 is 14 amino acids long.

The chain recombines TRBV19 with TRBJ2-3, with 9 nucleotides matching TRBD1. Germline values: CDR1 LNHDA, CDR2 SQIVND (reference sequence). The CDR3 runs 15 residues. The ends lost 9 bases at V and 2 bases at J; junction bases unmatched: 9. CDR3 sequence: CASQETGGFTDTQYF. CDR3 coding DNA: TGTGCCAGCCAGGAGACAGGGGGGTTCACAGATACGCAGTATTTT.

This rearrangement joins TRBV11-2 to TRBJ1-5, with TRBD1 matching 9 bases. V was pared by 1 base and J by 7 bases, with 2 bases of the junction left unmatched. Looked up from germline, CDR1 is SGHAT and CDR2 is FQNNGV. This CDR3 contains 14 residues. CDR3 nucleotide sequence: TGTGCCAGCAGCTTAGGGACAGGGGAACAGCCCCAGCATTTT. Translation: CASSLGTGEQPQHF.

The rearrangement uses TRBV12-3 or TRBV12-4 and TRBJ1-2; D gene ambiguous. V dropped 8 bases and J dropped 5 bases, with 9 bases sitting between them. The CDR3 covers 11 residues. The CDR3 nucleotides are TGTGCCAGCTCCCCAGGTTATGGCTACACCTTC. Encoded protein: CASSPGYGYTF.

The chain has TRBV20-1 and TRBJ2-1; no clear D. The germline CDR1 and CDR2 sequences are DFQATT and SNEGSKA (reference sequence). The CDR3 length is 16 residues. Trimming took off 0 bases at V and 0 bases at J, with 12 bases between the two ends. The chain's CDR3 is CSARDGRKGSYNEQFF. The CDR3 DNA sequence: TGCAGTGCTAGAGATGGGCGGAAGGGCTCCTACAATGAGCAGTTCTTC.